These 24 T cell receptor beta chains came from one sample sequenced in a study of neoadjuvant nivolumab and ipilimumab in lung cancer (dated by TCRdb to 2020 to 2022). The time point label, as the study defines it: pretherapy, before neoadjuvant immune checkpoint inhibitors. Receptors were amplified or captured by the immunoSEQ multiplex PCR assay. This immuneACCESS table, as held by TCRdb, lists in-frame sequences with V and J called but not all clones. Of the missing ones, under half trace to an unresolved V gene in checked studies; the others have no known cause. Counted in this sample were roughly 18,000 clones; over 70% of them appeared once. The ten biggest clones cover roughly 2.1% of the sample. The sequencing here drew on peripheral blood, taken before neoadjuvant nivolumab, alone or with ipilimumab. Source of these receptors: an adult with non-small cell lung cancer.

The chain employs TRBV7-8 and TRBJ1-2; no clear D gene. This CDR3 contains 12 residues. Trimming left V 0 bases short and J 9 bases short, with 8 bases between. From germline, CDR1 is SGHVS and CDR2 FQNEAQ. The CDR3 nucleotides read TGTGCCAGCAGCTTAGCGGGCAGCAGCTACACCTTC. As protein: CASSLAGSSYTF.

The chain carries TRBV7-9 and TRBJ2-2; D remains unclear. Germline CDR1 SEHNR, CDR2 FQNEAQ (reference sequence). This CDR3 has 15 residues. The V and J ends lost 0 bases and 6 bases respectively, with 11 bases between them. CDR3 sequence: CASSLASFGPGELFF. The CDR3, as DNA: TGTGCCAGCAGCTTAGCTTCCTTCGGCCCCGGGGAGCTGTTTTTT.

Points on this clone: The sample contains more than one DNA sequence encoding this CDR3. This chain links TRBV5-1 with TRBJ2-3; the D is unclear. CDR1 is SGHRS and CDR2 is YFSETQ in the germline V gene. CDR3 length equals 15 residues. V lost 0 bases to trimming and J lost 0 bases, with 8 bases between them. This CDR3 is CASSLGRPSTDTQYF. Here the CDR3 DNA reads TGCGCCAGCAGCTTGGGGCGGCCGAGCACAGATACGCAGTATTTT.

The chain carries TRBV25-1 and TRBJ1-1; D gene unclear. The CDR3 is 14 amino acids. Germline loops: CDR1 MGHDK, CDR2 SYGVNS. V lost 1 base, J lost 11 bases, and 17 bases lay in between. CDR3 coding DNA: TGTGCCAGCAGTGAATCCGGAGGGAGTTATAAGGCTTTCTTT. This sequence encodes CASSESGGSYKAFF.

The chain is built from TRBV7-9 and TRBJ2-1, with D perhaps TRBD1 or TRBD2 (5 bases each). The germline V gene encodes CDR1 SEHNR and CDR2 FQNEAQ (reference sequence). The CDR3 contains 15 residues. Trimming cost V 0 bases and J 1 base, with 7 bases left between them. The CDR3 sequence is CASSLAGASYNEQFF. CDR3 DNA: TGTGCCAGCAGCTTAGCCGGGGCATCCTACAATGAGCAGTTCTTC.

The chain carries TRBV5-4 and TRBJ2-3; D unclear. V was trimmed by 2 bases and J by 6 bases, leaving 7 bases between them. CDR3 length: 12 residues. Looked up from germline, CDR1 is SGHNT and CDR2 is YYREEE (reference sequence). CDR3 nucleotide sequence: TGTGCCAGCAGCTTCTCTCGGGATACGCAGTATTTT. Translated, it gives CASSFSRDTQYF.

This clone was seen once. J is TRBJ1-2 and V is TRBV5-1, with 8 bases that match TRBD1. J lost 2 bases, V lost 4 bases, and 16 bases had no gene match. CDR1 is SGHRS and CDR2 is YFSETQ in the germline V gene. The CDR3 runs 18 residues. CDR3 DNA sequence: TGCGCCAGCAGCGACAGCCCAGTGGGGGCAGGGGGCAACTATGGCTACACCTTC. Its translation is CASSDSPVGAGGNYGYTF.

This clone was detected only once. This chain uses TRBV6-6 with TRBJ1-1; D not certain. The CDR3 sequence is 11 residues long. Trimming left V 6 bases short and J 2 bases short, with 4 bases between. Germline V gene lookup returns CDR1 MNHNY and CDR2 SVGAGI (reference sequence). This chain's CDR3 is CASRQNTEAFF. DNA for the CDR3: TGTGCCAGCAGACAAAACACTGAAGCTTTCTTT.

This chain joins TRBV5-5 and TRBJ2-3; TRBD2 agrees at 8 bases. J was trimmed by 2 bases and V by 0 bases; bases with no gene match: 5. The CDR3 has 16 residues. Germline CDR1 is SGHKS and CDR2 is YYEKEE (reference sequence). This CDR3 reads CASSLVPAGVTDTQYF. DNA for the CDR3: TGTGCCAGCAGCTTGGTTCCAGCGGGGGTCACAGATACGCAGTATTTT.

This chain connects TRBV19 to TRBJ1-4; TRBD1 is a possible D gene (5 bases). Deletions cut 5 bases from V and 7 bases from J, with 14 bases between. The CDR3 is 14 amino acids. Germline CDR1 LNHDA, CDR2 SQIVND (reference sequence). The CDR3 reads CASSGVAGTEKLFF. CDR3 sequence (DNA): TGTGCCAGTAGTGGAGTGGCAGGGACTGAAAAACTGTTTTTT.

The chain recombines TRBV5-1 with TRBJ1-1, with 7 nucleotides matching TRBD1. The length of the CDR3 is 12 residues. Per germline, CDR1 SGHRS and CDR2 YFSETQ. The J segment lost 4 bases and the V segment lost 7 bases, leaving 4 bases of the junction unmatched. The CDR3: CASRDRVTEAFF. CDR3 bases: TGCGCCAGCCGAGACAGGGTCACTGAAGCTTTCTTT. Full variable domain (missing parts from reference TRBV5-1 and TRBJ1-1): KAGVTQTPRYLIKTRGQQVTLSCSPISGHRSVSWYQQTPGQGLQFLFEYFSETQRNKGNFPGRFSGRQFSNSRSEMNVSTLELGDSALYLCASRDRVTEAFFGQGTRLTVV.

This clone was recorded only once. V is TRBV5-1 and J is TRBJ2-5; the D gene is possibly TRBD1 (6 bases). The ends were cut back, 4 bases at V and 0 bases at J, with 10 bases in the middle. The CDR3 runs 14 residues. CDR1 is SGHRS, CDR2 YFSETQ, per germline. DNA for the CDR3: TGCGCCAGCAGCAGGGGGAGCGACCAAGAGACCCAGTACTTC. It specifies CASSRGSDQETQYF.

The DNA of the CDR3 is TGTGCCAGCAGCTCGATGACAGGAGGGGAGCAGTACTTC. Protein: CASSSMTGGEQYF. The J gene is TRBJ2-7, the V gene TRBV9; the D call may be TRBD1 or TRBD2 (6 bases each). The length of the CDR3 is 13 residues. Germline assignment: CDR1 SGDLS and CDR2 YYNGEE. V lost 4 bases, J lost 7 bases, and 15 bases lay in between. Looking up the rest from reference TRBV9 and TRBJ2-7 gives the full variable domain: DSGVTQTPKHLITATGQRVTLRCSPRSGDLSVYWYQQSLDQGLQFLIQYYNGEERAKGNILERFSAQQFPDLHSELNLSSLELGDSALYFCASSSMTGGEQYFGPGTRLTVT.

This chain uses TRBV4-3 with TRBJ2-3; 12 bases agree with TRBD2. There are 15 residues in the CDR3. Germline V gives CDR1 LGHNA, CDR2 YSLEER. Trimming took 4 bases from V and 4 from J; bases not matched to a gene: 3. The CDR3 bases are TGCGCCAGCAGCCTACTAGCGGGAGGTGCAGATACGCAGTATTTT. Amino acid sequence: CASSLLAGGADTQYF.

The V and J genes are TRBV4-3 and TRBJ1-2, with a possible D match to TRBD1 (6 bases). This CDR3 comprises 16 residues. V lost 0 bases and J lost 3, with 14 bases in between. Germline CDR1 reads LGHNA; CDR2 reads YSLEER. CDR3 protein: CASSQDNLPGDYGYTF. In DNA form, the CDR3 reads TGCGCCAGCAGCCAAGATAATTTGCCAGGGGACTATGGCTACACCTTC.

This clone has just one count. The J gene is TRBJ2-5, the V gene TRBV7-3; TRBD1 is a possible D gene (6 bases). V lost 1 base to trimming and J lost 1 base, with 13 bases between them. Germline values: CDR1 SGHTA, CDR2 FQGTGA. The CDR3 contains 16 residues. CDR3 sequence: CASSLKAGVVQETQYF. For the CDR3, the DNA is TGTGCCAGCAGCTTAAAGGCAGGGGTTGTCCAAGAGACCCAGTACTTC.

This clone has a handful of counts. The J gene is TRBJ2-7, the V gene TRBV27; TRBD2 agrees at 7 bases. CDR3 size: 14 residues. Germline lookup yields CDR1 MNHEY and CDR2 SMNVEV (reference sequence). Trimming removed 6 bases from V and 4 bases from J; junction bases left unmatched: 9. Here the CDR3 reads CASRSGIGVYEQYF. CDR3 sequence (DNA): TGTGCCAGCAGGAGCGGGATAGGTGTTTACGAGCAGTACTTC.

This clone was seen more than once but under ten times. The rearrangement links TRBV2 to TRBJ2-7; 7 nucleotides match TRBD1. Unmatched junction bases numbered 7, after V lost 6 bases and J lost 5 bases. Germline V gives CDR1 SNHLY, CDR2 FYNNEI. This CDR3 region has 13 residues. The CDR3 sequence: CASRETGKNEQYF. In nucleotides, the CDR3 is TGTGCCAGCAGGGAGACAGGGAAGAACGAGCAGTACTTC.

The gene calls are TRBV5-5 and TRBJ1-1; D gene unclear. There are 15 residues in the CDR3. Between the trimmed V and J ends, which lost 0 bases and 0 bases, there was a span of 9 bases. Germline values: CDR1 SGHKS, CDR2 YYEKEE (reference sequence). In DNA, the CDR3 is TGTGCCAGCAGCTTGGGGGTAAACATGAACACTGAAGCTTTCTTT. The encoded protein is CASSLGVNMNTEAFF.

The V call is TRBV18, the J call TRBJ1-5; D gene unclear. Trimming left V 3 bases short and J 7 bases short, with 10 bases between. The length of the CDR3 is 13 residues. Per the germline V gene, CDR1 is KGHSH and CDR2 is LQKENI. CDR3 DNA sequence: TGTGCCAGCTCACCGCTGGGGTACCAGCCCCAGCATTTT. Translating gives CASSPLGYQPQHF. The variable domain in full, completed from reference TRBV18 and TRBJ1-5, reads NAGVMQNPRHLVRRRGQEARLRCSPMKGHSHVYWYRQLPEEGLKFMVYLQKENIIDESGMPKERFSAEFPKEGPSILRIQQVVRGDSAAYFCASSPLGYQPQHFGDGTRLSIL.

The sample holds a few counts of this clone. The chain joins TRBV6-5 to TRBJ1-2; the D gene is possibly TRBD1 (6 bases). The germline V gene has CDR1 MNHEY and CDR2 SVGAGI. Trimming stripped 2 bases from V and 3 bases from J, with 7 bases between. This CDR3 region has 13 residues. The DNA of the CDR3 is TGTGCCAGCAGTTACCCAGGGGACTATGGCTACACCTTC. It encodes CASSYPGDYGYTF.

V and J are TRBV6-5 and TRBJ1-5; D may be TRBD1 (6 bases). V was shortened by 4 bases and J by 2 bases, with 9 bases between the two germline ends. Germline V gives CDR1 MNHEY, CDR2 SVGAGI. The CDR3 contains 14 residues. In DNA, the CDR3 is TGTGCCAGCAGTTCCTACAGGGGCAATCAGCCCCAGCATTTT. Protein: CASSSYRGNQPQHF.

The gene calls are TRBV18 and TRBJ2-7, with D possibly TRBD2 on 6 matching bases. The CDR3 consists of 14 residues. V was trimmed by 6 bases and J by 2 bases, leaving 14 bases between them. Germline V lookup: CDR1 KGHSH, CDR2 LQKENI. CDR3 sequence: CASSDGGLPYEQYF. The DNA for the CDR3 is TGTGCCAGCTCGGACGGGGGTCTTCCCTACGAGCAGTACTTC. Supplemented by reference TRBV18 and TRBJ2-7, the full variable domain reads NAGVMQNPRHLVRRRGQEARLRCSPMKGHSHVYWYRQLPEEGLKFMVYLQKENIIDESGMPKERFSAEFPKEGPSILRIQQVVRGDSAAYFCASSDGGLPYEQYFGPGTRLTVT.

This chain connects TRBV30 to TRBJ2-1; D uncertain. The CDR3 consists of 13 residues. Germline V gene data show CDR1 as GTSNPN and CDR2 as SVGIG (reference sequence). Trimming removed 5 bases from V and 3 bases from J, with 11 bases in between. CDR3 residues: CAWGRTNYNEQFF. The CDR3 DNA reads as TGTGCCTGGGGACGGACGAACTACAATGAGCAGTTCTTC.